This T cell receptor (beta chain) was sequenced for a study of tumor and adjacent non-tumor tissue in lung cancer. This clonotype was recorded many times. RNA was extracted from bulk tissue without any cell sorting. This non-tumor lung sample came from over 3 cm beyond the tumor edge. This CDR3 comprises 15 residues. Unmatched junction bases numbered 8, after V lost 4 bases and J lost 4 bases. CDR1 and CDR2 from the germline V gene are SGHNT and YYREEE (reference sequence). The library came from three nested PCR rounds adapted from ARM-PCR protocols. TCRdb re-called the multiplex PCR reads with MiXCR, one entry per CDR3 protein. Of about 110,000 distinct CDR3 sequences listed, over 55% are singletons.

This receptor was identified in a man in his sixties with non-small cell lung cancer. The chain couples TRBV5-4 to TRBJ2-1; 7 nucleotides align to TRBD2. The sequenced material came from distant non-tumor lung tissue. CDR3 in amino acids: CASSLPSGSYNEQFF. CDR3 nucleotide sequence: TGTGCCAGCAGCCTCCCTAGCGGCTCATACAATGAGCAGTTCTTC. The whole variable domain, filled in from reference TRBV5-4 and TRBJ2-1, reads ETGVTQSPTHLIKTRGQQVTLRCSSQSGHNTVSWYQQALGQGPQFIFQYYREEENGRGNFPPRFSGLQFPNYSSELNVNALELDDSALYLCASSLPSGSYNEQFFGPGTRLTVL.